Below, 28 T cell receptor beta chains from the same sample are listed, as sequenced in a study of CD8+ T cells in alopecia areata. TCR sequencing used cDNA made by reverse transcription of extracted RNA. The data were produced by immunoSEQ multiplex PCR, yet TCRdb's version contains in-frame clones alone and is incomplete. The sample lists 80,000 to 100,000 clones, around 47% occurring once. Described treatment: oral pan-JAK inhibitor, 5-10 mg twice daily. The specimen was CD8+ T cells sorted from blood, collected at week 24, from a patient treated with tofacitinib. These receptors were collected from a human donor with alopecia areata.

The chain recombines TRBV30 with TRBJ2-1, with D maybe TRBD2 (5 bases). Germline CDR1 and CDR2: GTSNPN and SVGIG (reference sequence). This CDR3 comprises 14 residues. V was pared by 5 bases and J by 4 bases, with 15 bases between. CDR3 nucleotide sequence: TGTGCCTGGGATAGTCAAGGGAGTTACAATGAGCAGTTCTTC. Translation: CAWDSQGSYNEQFF.

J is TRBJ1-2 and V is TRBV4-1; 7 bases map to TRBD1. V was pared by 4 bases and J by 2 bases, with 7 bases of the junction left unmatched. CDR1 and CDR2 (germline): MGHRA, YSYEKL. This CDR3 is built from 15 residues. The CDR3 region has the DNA TGCGCCAGCAGCCCCCTCCAGGGGGGAAACTATGGCTACACCTTC. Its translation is CASSPLQGGNYGYTF.

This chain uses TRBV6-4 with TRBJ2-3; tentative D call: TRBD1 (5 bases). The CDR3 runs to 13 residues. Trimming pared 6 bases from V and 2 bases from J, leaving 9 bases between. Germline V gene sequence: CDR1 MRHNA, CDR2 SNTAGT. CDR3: CASSQGFTDTQYF. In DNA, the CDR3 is TGTGCCAGCAGCCAGGGTTTCACAGATACGCAGTATTTT.

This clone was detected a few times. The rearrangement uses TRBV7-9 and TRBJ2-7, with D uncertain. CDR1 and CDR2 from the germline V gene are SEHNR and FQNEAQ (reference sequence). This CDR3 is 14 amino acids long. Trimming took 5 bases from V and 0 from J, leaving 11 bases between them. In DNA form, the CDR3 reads TGTGCCAGCAGCGCAAACATTGTCTCCTACGAGCAGTACTTC. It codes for CASSANIVSYEQYF.

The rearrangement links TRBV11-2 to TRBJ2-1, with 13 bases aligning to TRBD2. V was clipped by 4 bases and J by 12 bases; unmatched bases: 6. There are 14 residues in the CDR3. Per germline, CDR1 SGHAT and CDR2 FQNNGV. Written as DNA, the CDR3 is TGTGCCAGCAGCTCTCCGGGACTAGCGGGAAGGCAGTTCTTC. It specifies CASSSPGLAGRQFF.

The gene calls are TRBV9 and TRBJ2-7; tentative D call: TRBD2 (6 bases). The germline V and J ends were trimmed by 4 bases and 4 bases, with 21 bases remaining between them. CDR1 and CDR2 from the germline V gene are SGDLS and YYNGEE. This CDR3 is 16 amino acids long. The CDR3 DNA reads TGTGCCAGCAGCCCGACGGGGTACTCCGCGGGGTACGAGCAGTACTTC. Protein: CASSPTGYSAGYEQYF.

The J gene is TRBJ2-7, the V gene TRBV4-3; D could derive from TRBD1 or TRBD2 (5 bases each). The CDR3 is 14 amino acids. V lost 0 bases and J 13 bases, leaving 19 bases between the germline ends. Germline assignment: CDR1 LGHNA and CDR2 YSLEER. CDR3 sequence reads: CASSQDEGEETVYF. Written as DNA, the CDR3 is TGCGCCAGCAGCCAAGATGAGGGTGAGGAGACAGTCTACTTC.

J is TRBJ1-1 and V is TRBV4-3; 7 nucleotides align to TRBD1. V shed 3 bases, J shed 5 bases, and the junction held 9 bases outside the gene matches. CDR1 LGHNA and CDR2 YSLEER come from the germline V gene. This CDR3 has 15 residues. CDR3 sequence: CASSHRQGGSTEAFF. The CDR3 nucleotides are TGCGCCAGCAGCCATCGACAGGGAGGCAGTACTGAAGCTTTCTTT.

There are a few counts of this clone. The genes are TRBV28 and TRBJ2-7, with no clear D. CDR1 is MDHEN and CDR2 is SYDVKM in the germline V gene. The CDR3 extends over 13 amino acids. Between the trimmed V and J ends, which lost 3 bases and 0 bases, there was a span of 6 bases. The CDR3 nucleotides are TGTGCCAGCAGTTTGGGGATCTCCTACGAGCAGTACTTC. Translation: CASSLGISYEQYF.

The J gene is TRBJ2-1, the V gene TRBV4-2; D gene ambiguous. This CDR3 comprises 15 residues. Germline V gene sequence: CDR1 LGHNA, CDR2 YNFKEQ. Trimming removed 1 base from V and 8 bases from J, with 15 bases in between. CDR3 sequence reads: CASSQGPAEVDEQFF. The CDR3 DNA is TGTGCCAGCAGCCAAGGGCCGGCCGAGGTCGATGAGCAGTTCTTC.

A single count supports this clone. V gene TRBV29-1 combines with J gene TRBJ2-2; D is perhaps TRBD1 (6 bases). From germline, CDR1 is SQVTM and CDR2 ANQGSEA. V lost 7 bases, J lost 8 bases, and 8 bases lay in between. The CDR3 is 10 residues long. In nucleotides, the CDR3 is TGCAGCGGAGGGGGAGGGGAGCTGTTTTTT. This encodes CSGGGGELFF.

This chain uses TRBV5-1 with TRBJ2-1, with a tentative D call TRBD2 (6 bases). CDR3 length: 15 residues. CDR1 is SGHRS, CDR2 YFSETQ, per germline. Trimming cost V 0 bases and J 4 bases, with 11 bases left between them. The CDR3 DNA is TGCGCCAGCAGCTTGGCCCCGGGGGATTACAATGAGCAGTTCTTC. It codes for CASSLAPGDYNEQFF.

The CDR3 nucleotides are TGTGCCAGCAGCGCCGGGACAGGGGGCTTCTTAGCTAACTATGGCTACACCTTC. Amino acids: CASSAGTGGFLANYGYTF. This chain links TRBV7-9 with TRBJ1-2; 12 bases fit TRBD1. The germline gives CDR1 SEHNR, CDR2 FQNEAQ (reference sequence). The V gene end was trimmed by 5 bases and the J gene end by 0 bases; junction bases not matched to a gene: 10. CDR3 length: 18 amino acids.

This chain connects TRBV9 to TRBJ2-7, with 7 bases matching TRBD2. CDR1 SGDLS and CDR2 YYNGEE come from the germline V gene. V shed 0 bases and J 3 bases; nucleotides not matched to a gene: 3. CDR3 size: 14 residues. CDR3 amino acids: CASSVVGGSYEQYF. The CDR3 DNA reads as TGTGCCAGCAGCGTAGTAGGCGGGAGCTACGAGCAGTACTTC.

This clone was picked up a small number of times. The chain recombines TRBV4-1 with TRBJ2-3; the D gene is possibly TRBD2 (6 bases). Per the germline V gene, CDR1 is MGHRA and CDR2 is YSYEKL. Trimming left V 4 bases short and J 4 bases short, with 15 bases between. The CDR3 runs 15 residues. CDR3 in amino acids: CASSPRDLSPDTQYF. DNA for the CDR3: TGCGCCAGCAGCCCCCGGGACTTATCCCCAGATACGCAGTATTTT.

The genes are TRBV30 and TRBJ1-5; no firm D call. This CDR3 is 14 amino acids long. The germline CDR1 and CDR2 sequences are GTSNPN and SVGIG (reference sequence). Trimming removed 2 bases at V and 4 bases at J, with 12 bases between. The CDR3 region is CAWSPLGRNQPQHF. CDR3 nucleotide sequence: TGTGCCTGGAGTCCCTTGGGCAGAAATCAGCCCCAGCATTTT.

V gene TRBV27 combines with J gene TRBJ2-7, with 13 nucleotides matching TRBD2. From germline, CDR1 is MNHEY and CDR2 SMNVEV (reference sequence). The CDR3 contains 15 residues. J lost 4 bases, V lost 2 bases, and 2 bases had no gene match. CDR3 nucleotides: TGTGCCAGCAGTTTAAGGGGACTAGCGGGGTACGAGCAGTACTTC. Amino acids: CASSLRGLAGYEQYF.

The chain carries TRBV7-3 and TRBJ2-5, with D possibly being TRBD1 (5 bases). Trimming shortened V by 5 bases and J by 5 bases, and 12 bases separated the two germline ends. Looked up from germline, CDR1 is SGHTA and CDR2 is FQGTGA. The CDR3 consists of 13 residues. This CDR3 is CASSPSSGETQYF. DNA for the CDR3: TGTGCCAGCAGCCCATCATCAGGGGAGACCCAGTACTTC.

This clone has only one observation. CDR3 residues: CSVYLTGGYEQYF. The CDR3 coding sequence is TGCAGCGTATACTTGACAGGGGGCTACGAGCAGTACTTC. The V and J genes are TRBV29-1 and TRBJ2-7; TRBD1 agrees at 9 bases. V lost 6 bases, J lost 3 bases, and 6 bases stayed unmatched. Per germline, CDR1 SQVTM and CDR2 ANQGSEA. The CDR3 has 13 residues.

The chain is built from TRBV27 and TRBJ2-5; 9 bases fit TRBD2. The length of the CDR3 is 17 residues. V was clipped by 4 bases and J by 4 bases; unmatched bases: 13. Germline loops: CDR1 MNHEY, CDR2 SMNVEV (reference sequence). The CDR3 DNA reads TGTGCCAGCAGTTCACCTCAGGGCGCGGGAGGGCGAGAGACCCAGTACTTC. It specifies CASSSPQGAGGRETQYF.

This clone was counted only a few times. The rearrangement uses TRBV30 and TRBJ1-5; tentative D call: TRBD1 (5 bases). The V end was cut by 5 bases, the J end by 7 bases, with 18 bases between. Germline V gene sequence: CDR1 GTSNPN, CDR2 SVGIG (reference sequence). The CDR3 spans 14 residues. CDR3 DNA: TGTGCCTGGGGGTTTGAGGGGCGAGTCCAGCCCCAGCATTTT. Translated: CAWGFEGRVQPQHF.

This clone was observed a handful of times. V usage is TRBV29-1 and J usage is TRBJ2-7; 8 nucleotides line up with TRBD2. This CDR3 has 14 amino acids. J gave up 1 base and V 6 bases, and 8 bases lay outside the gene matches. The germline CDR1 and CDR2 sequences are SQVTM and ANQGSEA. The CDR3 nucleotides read TGCAGCGTCCCGGGGACTAGTCCTTCCTACGAGCAGTACTTC. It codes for CSVPGTSPSYEQYF.

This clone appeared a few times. This chain's CDR3 is CSTWTDHTGELFF. Here the CDR3 DNA reads TGCAGCACATGGACAGATCACACCGGGGAGCTGTTTTTT. V usage is TRBV29-1 and J usage is TRBJ2-2; possible D gene TRBD1, 6 bases. The CDR3 covers 13 residues. The germline V and J ends were trimmed by 8 bases and 3 bases, with 13 bases remaining between them. Per germline, CDR1 SQVTM and CDR2 ANQGSEA.

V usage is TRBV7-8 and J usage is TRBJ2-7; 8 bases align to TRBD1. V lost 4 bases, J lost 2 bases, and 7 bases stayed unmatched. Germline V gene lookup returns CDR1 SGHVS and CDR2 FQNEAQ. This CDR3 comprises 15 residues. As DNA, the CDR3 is TGTGCCAGCAGCTCAGACCCGGGACAGGCCTACGAGCAGTACTTC. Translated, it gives CASSSDPGQAYEQYF.

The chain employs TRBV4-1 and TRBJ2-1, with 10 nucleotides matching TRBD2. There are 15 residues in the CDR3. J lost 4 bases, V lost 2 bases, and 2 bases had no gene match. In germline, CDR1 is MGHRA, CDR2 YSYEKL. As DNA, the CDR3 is TGCGCCAGCAGCCAATCTAGCGGGGGATACAATGAGCAGTTCTTC. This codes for CASSQSSGGYNEQFF.

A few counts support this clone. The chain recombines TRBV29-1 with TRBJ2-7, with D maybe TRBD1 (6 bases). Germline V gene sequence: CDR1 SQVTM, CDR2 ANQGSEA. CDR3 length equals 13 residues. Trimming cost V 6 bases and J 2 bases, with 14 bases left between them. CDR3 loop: CSVETGAPYEQYF. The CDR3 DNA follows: TGCAGCGTAGAGACAGGAGCTCCCTACGAGCAGTACTTC.

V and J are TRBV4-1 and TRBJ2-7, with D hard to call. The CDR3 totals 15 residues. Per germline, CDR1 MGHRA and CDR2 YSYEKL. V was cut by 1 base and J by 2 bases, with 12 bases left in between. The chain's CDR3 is CASSQGPSQTYEQYF. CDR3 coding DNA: TGCGCCAGCAGCCAAGGTCCCAGCCAAACCTACGAGCAGTACTTC.

CDR3: CSVERGYGYTF. DNA for the CDR3: TGCAGCGTTGAGAGGGGCTATGGCTACACCTTC. The chain links TRBV29-1 to TRBJ1-2, with D maybe TRBD1 (5 bases). Per germline, CDR1 SQVTM and CDR2 ANQGSEA. This CDR3 has 11 residues. V was cut by 3 bases and J by 4 bases, with 6 bases left in between. Drawing the rest from reference TRBV29-1 and TRBJ1-2, the complete variable domain is SAVISQKPSRDICQRGTSLTIQCQVDSQVTMMFWYRQQPGQSLTLIATANQGSEATYESGFVIDKFPISRPNLTFSTLTVSNMSPEDSSIYLCSVERGYGYTFGSGTRLTVV.